Each of the 32 T cell receptor beta chains below was sequenced from the same sample in a study of T cells after posttransplantation cyclophosphamide. TCRdb's table, derived via immunoSEQ multiplex PCR, lists solely in-frame clones and lacks some. This sample comprises over 30,000 clones, none seen once only. The sequenced sample consisted of PBMCs. The receptor set was obtained from a girl between 10 and 17 years old in good health, CMV-negative, and a related stem cell transplant donor.

The genes are TRBV27 and TRBJ1-6; no reliable D call. V dropped 8 bases and J dropped 11 bases, with 13 bases sitting between them. CDR1 and CDR2 (germline): MNHEY, SMNVEV (reference sequence). The CDR3 loop spans 12 amino acids. This CDR3 is CASALSSTPLHF. CDR3 coding DNA: TGTGCCAGCGCCCTCTCGAGTACACCCCTCCACTTT.

This clone was counted a few times. This sequence joins TRBV25-1 and TRBJ1-3; 7 bases are shared with TRBD1. Germline V CDR1 and CDR2: MGHDK, SYGVNS. V was pared by 2 bases and J by 5 bases, with 6 bases of the junction left unmatched. This CDR3 spans 15 amino acids. The chain's CDR3 is CASSERQGIRNTIYF. The CDR3 DNA sequence: TGTGCCAGCAGTGAACGACAGGGCATTCGAAACACCATATATTTT.

This clone was observed at least ten times. The chain uses TRBV6-4 and TRBJ2-3, with D maybe TRBD1 (6 bases). Germline loops: CDR1 MRHNA, CDR2 SNTAGT. This CDR3 is built from 14 residues. Trimming shortened V by 4 bases and J by 1 base, and 9 bases separated the two germline ends. Here the CDR3 reads CASSAQGGTDTQYF. DNA of the CDR3: TGTGCCAGCAGTGCACAGGGCGGCACAGATACGCAGTATTTT.

The J gene is TRBJ2-4, the V gene TRBV10-2, with 9 bases fitting TRBD2. V lost 3 bases and J lost 0; bases outside the gene matches: 6. Germline assignment: CDR1 WSHSY and CDR2 SAAADI. There are 17 residues in the CDR3. This chain's CDR3 is CASSEGREGLAKNIQYF. The CDR3 DNA reads TGCGCCAGCAGTGAAGGGCGGGAGGGACTAGCCAAAAACATTCAGTACTTC.

The chain joins TRBV15 to TRBJ2-5; TRBD2 agrees at 7 bases. Trimming took 3 bases from V and 2 from J; bases not matched to a gene: 3. Per germline, CDR1 LNHNV and CDR2 YYDKDF (reference sequence). CDR3 length: 14 residues. The CDR3 DNA follows: TGTGCCACCAGCAGGGGCGGGGGACAAGAGACCCAGTACTTC. As protein: CATSRGGGQETQYF.

This clone was picked up a small number of times. The genes are TRBV7-8 and TRBJ2-1; 8 bases match TRBD2. V was clipped by 1 base and J by 0 bases; unmatched bases: 8. CDR3 length: 18 amino acids. From germline, CDR1 is SGHVS and CDR2 FQNEAQ. CDR3 sequence (DNA): TGTGCCAGCAGCTTAGGACCTAGCGGGCCAAGCTCCTACAATGAGCAGTTCTTC. Translation gives CASSLGPSGPSSYNEQFF.

This clone was picked up many times. The chain combines TRBV11-2 with TRBJ2-7, with D possibly TRBD1 on 6 matching bases. Germline V gene lookup returns CDR1 SGHAT and CDR2 FQNNGV. Trimming cost V 5 bases and J 2 bases, with 13 bases left between them. The CDR3 has 14 amino acids. CDR3 in amino acids: CASSVYRVPYEQYF. The DNA for the CDR3 is TGTGCCAGCAGCGTTTACAGGGTCCCCTACGAGCAGTACTTC.

This clone was seen repeatedly, ten times or more. The chain has TRBV30 and TRBJ1-4, with D hard to call. V dropped 4 bases and J dropped 9 bases, with 18 bases sitting between them. The CDR3 runs 14 residues. Looked up from germline, CDR1 is GTSNPN and CDR2 is SVGIG (reference sequence). CDR3 amino acids: CAWNPGVSPKKLFF. The CDR3 nucleotides are TGTGCCTGGAACCCTGGAGTGTCCCCGAAAAAACTGTTTTTT.

J is TRBJ2-5 and V is TRBV30, with D tentatively TRBD2 (5 bases). CDR3 length equals 15 residues. Trimming cost V 0 bases and J 3 bases, with 14 bases left between them. Germline lookup yields CDR1 GTSNPN and CDR2 SVGIG (reference sequence). The CDR3 is CAWSVGIANKETQYF. Here the CDR3 DNA reads TGTGCCTGGAGTGTAGGAATAGCGAACAAAGAGACCCAGTACTTC.

Many counts were recorded for this clone. The genes are TRBV7-2 and TRBJ2-6; 7 bases agree with TRBD1. V lost 5 bases, J lost 4 bases, and 14 bases stayed unmatched. The CDR3 covers 18 residues. Germline V gene sequence: CDR1 SGHTA, CDR2 FQGNSA. The DNA of the CDR3 is TGTGCCAGCAGCCTCCGGGACAGAGCTCAACGGGGGGCCAACGTCCTGACTTTC. Amino acids: CASSLRDRAQRGANVLTF.

This clone came up many times. This chain uses TRBV27 with TRBJ1-4; a weak D match, TRBD1 (6 bases). The length of the CDR3 is 15 residues. CDR1 and CDR2 from the germline V gene are MNHEY and SMNVEV (reference sequence). The germline V and J ends were trimmed by 7 bases and 7 bases, with 19 bases remaining between them. This chain's CDR3 is CASMGGGLSGEKLFF. CDR3 sequence (DNA): TGTGCCAGCATGGGAGGGGGGTTGTCCGGTGAAAAACTGTTTTTT.

The chain carries TRBV5-1 and TRBJ2-1; 8 bases match TRBD2. Germline CDR1 SGHRS, CDR2 YFSETQ. The CDR3 has 15 residues. With 3 bases clipped from V and 8 bases from J, the junction kept 10 bases outside the gene matches. The CDR3 region is CASSSLGRGGHEQFF. CDR3 DNA: TGCGCCAGCAGCTCCCTGGGGCGCGGGGGGCATGAGCAGTTCTTC.

In this sample, this clone turned up many times. V usage is TRBV4-1 and J usage is TRBJ1-5, with D hard to call. In germline, CDR1 is MGHRA, CDR2 YSYEKL. The CDR3 is 14 residues long. V lost 4 bases and J lost 2, with 9 bases in between. The CDR3 nucleotides are TGCGCCAGCAGCCCCGGGAGGGGCAATCAGCCCCAGCATTTT. Translation gives CASSPGRGNQPQHF.

This clone was counted ten times or more. The gene calls are TRBV11-3 and TRBJ2-1; TRBD1 agrees at 10 bases. The CDR3 length is 13 residues. From germline, CDR1 is SGHNT and CDR2 YENEEA. J gave up 8 bases and V 8 bases, and 6 bases lay outside the gene matches. In nucleotides, the CDR3 is TGTGCCAGCGGCCGACAGGGGGCTTATGAGCAGTTCTTC. Its protein is CASGRQGAYEQFF.

The sample holds many counts of this clone. The rearrangement uses TRBV5-8 and TRBJ2-3, with TRBD2 as a possible D gene (5 bases). V lost 0 bases and J 2 bases, leaving 7 bases between the germline ends. In germline, CDR1 is SGHTS, CDR2 YDEGEE. The CDR3 is 14 amino acids. The DNA for the CDR3 is TGTGCCAGCAGCTTGGGTGACTACACAGATACGCAGTATTTT. Encoded protein: CASSLGDYTDTQYF.

This clone was seen at least ten times. The genes are TRBV5-4 and TRBJ2-1; 9 bases agree with TRBD1. Looked up from germline, CDR1 is SGHNT and CDR2 is YYREEE (reference sequence). The length of the CDR3 is 15 residues. After removal of 4 bases from V and 4 bases from J, the junction contained 6 bases not matched to a gene. CDR3: CASSPDRGNYNEQFF. The CDR3 region has the DNA TGTGCCAGCAGCCCGGACAGGGGCAATTACAATGAGCAGTTCTTC.

The rearrangement uses TRBV5-6 and TRBJ1-4; the match to TRBD1 covers 8 bases. The CDR3 extends over 17 amino acids. Germline values: CDR1 SGHDT, CDR2 YYEEEE. V was pared by 3 bases and J by 7 bases, with 14 bases of the junction left unmatched. The CDR3 DNA sequence: TGTGCCAGCAGCTCCACGCCAGGGGGCGCACATCGTGAAAAACTGTTTTTT. Encoded protein: CASSSTPGGAHREKLFF.

In its sample, this clone was seen many times. The V call is TRBV7-9, the J call TRBJ2-5; the D gene is possibly TRBD1 (6 bases). CDR1 is SEHNR and CDR2 is FQNEAQ in the germline V gene (reference sequence). Trimming stripped 2 bases from V and 5 bases from J, with 15 bases between. The CDR3 sequence is 15 residues long. CDR3 nucleotides: TGTGCCAGCAGCTTAAGATGGACAGAAGAGGAGACCCAGTACTTC. This sequence encodes CASSLRWTEEETQYF.

This chain connects TRBV5-1 to TRBJ1-2, with D perhaps matching TRBD1 (6 bases). CDR3 size: 13 residues. V was clipped by 5 bases and J by 4 bases, with 12 bases between them. CDR1 and CDR2 from the germline V gene are SGHRS and YFSETQ. CDR3 sequence reads: CASSPGQSYGYTF. The CDR3 coding sequence is TGCGCCAGCAGTCCCGGACAGTCCTATGGCTACACCTTC.

This clone came up many times. Different DNA sequences within this sample yield the same CDR3. The chain carries TRBV28 and TRBJ2-7; unclear D gene. This CDR3 contains 13 residues. CDR1 MDHEN and CDR2 SYDVKM come from the germline V gene. Trimming stripped 3 bases from V and 1 base from J, with 7 bases between. CDR3 coding DNA: TGTGCCAGCAGTTTTTCAGGATCCTACGAGCAGTACTTC. This sequence encodes CASSFSGSYEQYF.

The gene calls are TRBV5-4 and TRBJ2-2; 12 bases align to TRBD2. The germline V gene has CDR1 SGHNT and CDR2 YYREEE (reference sequence). There are 16 residues in the CDR3. V lost 2 bases to trimming and J lost 5 bases; unmatched junction nucleotides: 4. The CDR3, as DNA: TGTGCCAGCAGCTTTCCGGGACTAGCGGGTACCGGGGAGCTGTTTTTT. It encodes CASSFPGLAGTGELFF.

This clone was seen ten or more times. The chain joins TRBV30 to TRBJ2-1; the match to TRBD1 covers 7 bases. V lost 0 bases to trimming and J lost 7 bases; unmatched junction nucleotides: 9. The CDR3 is made up of 15 amino acids. CDR1 is GTSNPN and CDR2 is SVGIG in the germline V gene (reference sequence). For the CDR3, the DNA is TGTGCCTGGAGTGTGCCGTTACAGGGGTTGAATGAGCAGTTCTTC. It encodes CAWSVPLQGLNEQFF.

In its sample, this clone was seen many times. CDR3: CASSQDGNEQFF. The CDR3 DNA follows: TGCGCCAGCAGCCAAGACGGCAATGAGCAGTTCTTC. The V call is TRBV4-1, the J call TRBJ2-1; no clear D. The V end was cut by 0 bases, the J end by 6 bases, with 3 bases between. The germline V gene encodes CDR1 MGHRA and CDR2 YSYEKL. This CDR3 has 12 amino acids.

This clone has ten or more counts. The chain recombines TRBV5-1 with TRBJ2-7; 12 bases map to TRBD2. The CDR3 sequence is 15 residues long. V dropped 3 bases and J dropped 6; count of bases not matched to a gene: 7. Germline V CDR1 and CDR2: SGHRS, YFSETQ. The CDR3 bases are TGCGCCAGCAGCTCCGGACTAGCGGGACTCTCCGAGCAGTACTTC. Protein sequence: CASSSGLAGLSEQYF.

This clone appeared many times. The chain employs TRBV7-6 and TRBJ2-1; 13 bases line up with TRBD2. The CDR3 has 16 residues. The V and J ends lost 5 bases and 4 bases, in that order; junction bases with no gene match: 5. Germline CDR1 SGHVS, CDR2 FNYEAQ. The CDR3: CASSSRLAGGYNEQFF. In DNA form, the CDR3 reads TGTGCCAGCAGCAGTAGACTAGCGGGAGGTTACAATGAGCAGTTCTTC.

The chain is built from TRBV6-4 and TRBJ2-7, with TRBD2 identical over 11 bases. The ends lost 0 bases at V and 4 bases at J; junction bases unmatched: 11. There are 18 residues in the CDR3. Germline-derived CDR1 and CDR2 are MRHNA and SNTAGT. The chain's CDR3 is CASSDSLISGRAVYEQYF. The CDR3 DNA follows: TGTGCCAGCAGTGACTCACTTATTAGCGGGAGGGCCGTGTACGAGCAGTACTTC.

The table lists this clone with many counts. This chain uses TRBV10-3 with TRBJ1-1, with a tentative D call TRBD1 (6 bases). Trimming shortened V by 4 bases and J by 7 bases, and 10 bases separated the two germline ends. Germline CDR1 reads ENHRY; CDR2 reads SYGVKD. The CDR3 is 12 amino acids. CDR3 residues: CAISASDSEAFF. CDR3 sequence (DNA): TGTGCCATCAGTGCCTCGGACAGTGAAGCTTTCTTT.

This clone was picked up many times. This chain uses TRBV7-2 with TRBJ1-4; 8 bases fit TRBD1. Germline trimming cut 5 bases from V and 8 bases from J; bases unmatched to any gene: 10. CDR1 is SGHTA, CDR2 FQGNSA, per germline. There are 15 residues in the CDR3. CDR3 amino acids: CASSDSQGAGEKLFF. CDR3 in DNA: TGTGCCAGCAGCGATAGCCAGGGGGCAGGAGAAAAACTGTTTTTT. Supplemented by reference TRBV7-2 and TRBJ1-4, the full variable domain reads GAGVSQSPSNKVTEKGKDVELRCDPISGHTALYWYRQSLGQGLEFLIYFQGNSAPDKSGLPSDRFSAERTGGSVSTLTIQRTQQEDSAVYLCASSDSQGAGEKLFFGSGTQLSVL.

This clone was seen repeatedly, ten times or more. The chain has TRBV13 and TRBJ1-2, with 7 bases fitting TRBD1. With 0 bases clipped from V and 6 bases from J, the junction kept 4 bases outside the gene matches. The CDR3 runs to 14 residues. Germline V CDR1 and CDR2: PRHDT, FYEKMQ (reference sequence). In DNA, the CDR3 is TGTGCCAGCAGCTTAGGGACAGGGATGAATGGCTACACCTTC. This gives the protein CASSLGTGMNGYTF. Full variable domain (remainder filled in from reference TRBV13 and TRBJ1-2): AAGVIQSPRHLIKEKRETATLKCYPIPRHDTVYWYQQGPGQDPQFLISFYEKMQSDKGSIPDRFSAQQFSDYHSELNMSSLELGDSALYFCASSLGTGMNGYTFGSGTRLTVV.

This clone has just a few counts. The gene calls are TRBV7-6 and TRBJ2-1, with D maybe TRBD2 (6 bases). Germline V gives CDR1 SGHVS, CDR2 FNYEAQ. The V gene lost 6 bases and the J gene lost 7 bases, with 25 bases spanning the gap. This CDR3 is 17 amino acids long. CDR3 nucleotides: TGTGCCAGCAGTCGAAAACCTTGGGCTAGCGAATGGAATGAGCAGTTCTTC. Its protein product is CASSRKPWASEWNEQFF.

This clone was seen only a few times. The chain combines TRBV27 with TRBJ2-7, with 7 bases identical to TRBD1. This CDR3 spans 13 amino acids. In germline, CDR1 is MNHEY, CDR2 SMNVEV (reference sequence). The V and J ends lost 6 bases and 4 bases, in that order; junction bases with no gene match: 6. CDR3 loop: CASRTDRAYEQYF. In nucleotides, the CDR3 is TGTGCCAGCAGGACCGACAGGGCTTACGAGCAGTACTTC.

This clone showed up many times. The CDR3 here is CASSTGLAGGPYNEQFF. Here the CDR3 DNA reads TGTGCCAGCAGCACTGGACTAGCGGGGGGGCCGTACAATGAGCAGTTCTTC. The rearrangement uses TRBV7-3 and TRBJ2-1; 15 nucleotides align to TRBD2. The CDR3 contains 17 residues. CDR1 is SGHTA, CDR2 FQGTGA, per germline. The trim removed 5 bases at V and 4 bases at J, leaving 6 bases unmatched.